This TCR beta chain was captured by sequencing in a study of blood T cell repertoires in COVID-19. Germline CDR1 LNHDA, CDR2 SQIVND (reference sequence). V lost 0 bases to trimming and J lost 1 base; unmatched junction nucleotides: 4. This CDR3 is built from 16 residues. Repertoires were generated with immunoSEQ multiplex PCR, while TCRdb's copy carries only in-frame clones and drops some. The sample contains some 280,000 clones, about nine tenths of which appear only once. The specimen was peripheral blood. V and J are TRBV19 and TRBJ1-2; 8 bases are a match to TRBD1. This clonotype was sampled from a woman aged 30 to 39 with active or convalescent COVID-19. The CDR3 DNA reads TGTGCCAGTAGTATAGAGGACAGGGCGGGTAACTATGGCTACACCTTC. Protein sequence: CASSIEDRAGNYGYTF.